These 32 T cell receptor beta chains were sequenced from one sample in a study of T cells in Graves' hyperthyroidism and ophthalmopathy. Amplification of TCR beta CDR3 regions used RNA as the template. The HTBI primer set drove a first-round RT-PCR of the TCR CDR3. TCRdb used MiXCR to reprocess the multiplex PCR reads, holding one entry per CDR3 protein. The repertoire has about 420,000 distinct CDR3 sequences, roughly 13% of them found once; the top ten carry 5% to 6%. Sequencing was done on a sample of blood. The receptors stem from a woman younger than 30 with Graves' hyperthyroidism.

In its sample, this clonotype was seen many times. The junction differs from germline at one of its ends, possibly a read error. CDR3 coding DNA: TGCGCCAGCAGCTTGGAGCGGATGAACACTGAAGCTTTCTTT. This codes for CASSLERMNTEAFF. The chain employs TRBV5-5 and TRBJ1-1, with D unclear. CDR1 is SGHKS and CDR2 is YYEKEE in the germline V gene (reference sequence). The CDR3 has 14 amino acids.

The table lists this clonotype with many counts. This chain joins TRBV2 and TRBJ2-3; the match to TRBD1 covers 8 bases. CDR1 SNHLY and CDR2 FYNNEI come from the germline V gene. There are 14 residues in the CDR3. The trim removed 6 bases at V and 4 bases at J, leaving 6 bases unmatched. Here the CDR3 reads CASSPGQAADTQYF. Written as DNA, the CDR3 is TGTGCCAGCAGCCCGGGACAGGCGGCAGATACGCAGTATTTT.

V is TRBV4-1 and J is TRBJ2-7; 10 positions match TRBD2. The ends lost 0 bases at V and 3 bases at J; junction bases unmatched: 5. CDR3 length: 16 residues. In germline, CDR1 is MGHRA, CDR2 YSYEKL. For the CDR3, the DNA is TGCGCCAGCAGCCAAGATGGTCTAGCGGGAGTCTACGAGCAGTACTTC. Protein sequence: CASSQDGLAGVYEQYF.

This sequence joins TRBV19 and TRBJ1-5, with 7 positions matching TRBD1. The germline CDR1 and CDR2 sequences are LNHDA and SQIVND (reference sequence). J lost 3 bases, V lost 3 bases, and 5 bases had no gene match. This CDR3 is 15 amino acids long. CDR3: CASSISGQVNQPQHF. In DNA form, the CDR3 reads TGTGCCAGTAGTATTTCCGGACAGGTCAATCAGCCCCAGCATTTT.

This clonotype was counted many times. The chain is built from TRBV6-1 and TRBJ2-1, with 8 bases that match TRBD1. V was pared by 4 bases and J by 6 bases, with 8 bases of the junction left unmatched. Per the germline V gene, CDR1 is MNHNS and CDR2 is SASEGT. The CDR3 runs to 15 residues. In nucleotides, the CDR3 is TGTGCCAGCAGTGTGGAGACAGGGGTTGTCAATGAGCAGTTCTTC. Protein sequence: CASSVETGVVNEQFF.

This clonotype showed up many times. V gene TRBV28 combines with J gene TRBJ1-2; D might be TRBD1 (6 bases). This CDR3 spans 13 amino acids. Germline values: CDR1 MDHEN, CDR2 SYDVKM. The V and J ends lost 11 bases and 0 bases respectively, with 13 bases between them. The CDR3 sequence: CAGQRSANYGYTF. Written as DNA, the CDR3 is TGTGCCGGACAGAGGAGCGCTAACTATGGCTACACCTTC.

CDR3 sequence reads: CSVTGSAYEAFF. The CDR3 DNA reads TGCAGCGTGACAGGGTCGGCCTATGAAGCTTTCTTT. The chain recombines TRBV29-1 with TRBJ1-1; 7 bases map to TRBD1. This CDR3 comprises 12 residues. Germline V CDR1 and CDR2: SQVTM, ANQGSEA. J gave up 7 bases and V 6 bases, and 8 bases lay outside the gene matches.

In its sample, this clonotype was seen a few times. The J gene is TRBJ1-4, the V gene TRBV6-1, with a weak D call TRBD1 (6 bases). Trimming removed 5 bases at V and 7 bases at J, with 14 bases between. CDR1 and CDR2 from the germline V gene are MNHNS and SASEGT. This CDR3 contains 14 residues. CDR3 DNA sequence: TGTGCCAGCAGTTGGGGGGGGGCCGGTGAAAAACTGTTTTTT. This encodes CASSWGGAGEKLFF.

A remark on this clonotype: This sequence may be a read error, since a much larger clone differs from it by one base. This likely comes from a read error, as the CDR3 has no conserved phenylalanine or tryptophan at its end. The V and J genes are TRBV7-2 and TRBJ2-3, with a weak D call TRBD1 (6 bases). V lost 1 base and J 5 bases, leaving 13 bases between the germline ends. The CDR3 spans 15 residues. In germline, CDR1 is SGHTA, CDR2 FQGNSA. The CDR3 sequence is CASSLGYNREDTQYS. Written as DNA, the CDR3 is TGTGCCAGCAGCTTAGGGTACAACAGGGAAGATACGCAGTATTCT.

This clonotype was counted many times. The chain uses TRBV7-8 and TRBJ2-3; D is tentatively TRBD1 or TRBD2 (5 bases each). Germline CDR1 is SGHVS and CDR2 is FQNEAQ. The CDR3 totals 15 residues. Trimming took 4 bases from V and 2 from J, leaving 13 bases between them. The DNA of the CDR3 is TGTGCCAGCAGCTCCGGGACCAGCACCACAGATACGCAGTATTTT. This translates into CASSSGTSTTDTQYF.

This clonotype has a count of ten or more. V gene TRBV12-3 or TRBV12-4 combines with J gene TRBJ2-5; D unresolved. The CDR3 totals 12 residues. V lost 4 bases to trimming and J lost 8 bases, with 11 bases between them. The CDR3 DNA is TGTGCCAGCAGTTCGGAGAAAACTACCCAGTACTTC. Translated, it gives CASSSEKTTQYF.

This clonotype was found many times. The V and J genes are TRBV27 and TRBJ2-1, with unresolved D. The CDR3 length is 15 residues. V was shortened by 6 bases and J by 0 bases, with 12 bases between the two germline ends. The germline gives CDR1 MNHEY, CDR2 SMNVEV (reference sequence). The CDR3 region is CASSPTASSYNEQFF. In DNA form, the CDR3 reads TGTGCCAGCAGCCCCACAGCTAGCTCCTACAATGAGCAGTTCTTC.

The chain recombines TRBV24-1 with TRBJ2-3; perhaps TRBD2 as D (7 bases). Between the trimmed V and J ends, which lost 7 bases and 1 base, there was a span of 20 bases. Germline loops: CDR1 KGHDR, CDR2 SFDVKD. The CDR3 is made up of 17 amino acids. The CDR3 DNA reads as TGTGCCACCAGCCGAGGGGGGGATCATAGCGGCACAGATACGCAGTATTTT. Amino acid sequence: CATSRGGDHSGTDTQYF.

This clonotype was observed many times. The J gene is TRBJ2-1, the V gene TRBV28, with TRBD2 identical over 7 bases. Germline lookup yields CDR1 MDHEN and CDR2 SYDVKM. Trimming at V came to 5 bases and at J to 1 base, leaving 8 bases not matched to a gene. The CDR3 totals 16 residues. This CDR3 is CASSPMGEGSYNEQFF. In nucleotides, the CDR3 is TGTGCCAGCAGTCCCATGGGGGAGGGTTCCTACAATGAGCAGTTCTTC.

This clonotype was seen ten or more times. The V and J genes are TRBV19 and TRBJ1-1; D may be TRBD1 (6 bases). Germline CDR1 LNHDA, CDR2 SQIVND (reference sequence). Between the trimmed V and J ends, which lost 6 bases and 1 base, there was a span of 12 bases. The CDR3 consists of 14 residues. CDR3 bases: TGTGCCAGTAGCATACTGACAGGGAACACTGAAGCTTTCTTT. Amino acids: CASSILTGNTEAFF.

The V and J genes are TRBV6-6 and TRBJ2-7; D might be TRBD1 (6 bases). Germline V lookup: CDR1 MNHNY, CDR2 SVGAGI (reference sequence). The CDR3 is made up of 15 amino acids. Between the trimmed V and J ends, which lost 0 bases and 4 bases, there was a span of 13 bases. DNA of the CDR3: TGTGCCAGCAGTTACTCGTCTAAGGGGGTATACGAGCAGTACTTC. It is translated as CASSYSSKGVYEQYF.

This clonotype has a count of ten or more. V gene TRBV28 combines with J gene TRBJ2-5; 7 bases are a match to TRBD2. J lost 13 bases, V lost 9 bases, and 11 bases had no gene match. The CDR3 is 11 residues long. Germline CDR1 and CDR2: MDHEN and SYDVKM. The CDR3 DNA reads TGTGCCAGTTTCAAAGGGAGGGGCTTGTACTTC. Its translation is CASFKGRGLYF.

The V gene is TRBV30, the J gene TRBJ2-3; weak D call: TRBD2 (5 bases). The germline CDR1 and CDR2 sequences are GTSNPN and SVGIG (reference sequence). This CDR3 contains 16 residues. Trimming left V 0 bases short and J 2 bases short, with 15 bases between. The CDR3 loop reads CAWSVRRLAPTDTQYF. CDR3 nucleotides: TGTGCCTGGAGTGTACGGCGTTTAGCGCCCACAGATACGCAGTATTTT. The variable domain in full, completed from reference TRBV30 and TRBJ2-3, reads SQTIHQWPATLVQPVGSPLSLECTVEGTSNPNLYWYRQAAGRGLQLLFYSVGIGQISSEVPQNLSASRPQDRQFILSSKKLLLSDSGFYLCAWSVRRLAPTDTQYFGPGTRLTVL.

At least ten counts were recorded for this clonotype. The chain uses TRBV12-3 or TRBV12-4 and TRBJ1-5; D is ambiguous. V was shortened by 6 bases and J by 3 bases, with 12 bases between the two germline ends. CDR3 length equals 14 residues. The CDR3: CASSRGRYNQPQHF. The DNA of the CDR3 is TGTGCCAGCAGCCGAGGACGGTACAATCAGCCCCAGCATTTT.

This clonotype was found many times. The V and J genes are TRBV28 and TRBJ2-1, with 15 bases that match TRBD2. The ends lost 3 bases at V and 5 bases at J; junction bases unmatched: 5. Germline values: CDR1 MDHEN, CDR2 SYDVKM. There are 17 residues in the CDR3. CDR3 coding DNA: TGTGCCAGCAGTTTGCCGGGACTAGCGGGAGGCAACAATGAGCAGTTCTTC. Amino acid sequence: CASSLPGLAGGNNEQFF.

The J gene is TRBJ2-5, the V gene TRBV20-1; TRBD1 aligns across 9 bases. CDR1 and CDR2 from the germline V gene are DFQATT and SNEGSKA (reference sequence). The CDR3 contains 15 residues. V lost 0 bases and J lost 4; bases outside the gene matches: 6. The CDR3 here is CSAREGTGRVETQYF. As DNA, the CDR3 is TGCAGTGCTAGAGAGGGGACAGGGAGGGTAGAGACCCAGTACTTC.

This clonotype was seen a handful of times. The CDR3 DNA follows: TGTGCCAGCAGACAACTAGGGACAGGGGGCGCGGGTGGCTACACCTTC. Translation gives CASRQLGTGGAGGYTF. The chain joins TRBV7-9 to TRBJ1-2; 12 bases agree with TRBD1. This CDR3 has 16 residues. Germline values: CDR1 SEHNR, CDR2 FQNEAQ (reference sequence). With 6 bases clipped from V and 7 bases from J, the junction kept 12 bases outside the gene matches.

This clonotype was seen ten or more times. The rearrangement links TRBV20-1 to TRBJ1-1; a weak D match, TRBD1 (5 bases). The CDR3 covers 13 residues. Germline loops: CDR1 DFQATT, CDR2 SNEGSKA (reference sequence). V was shortened by 6 bases and J by 3 bases, with 14 bases between the two germline ends. The CDR3 DNA follows: TGCAGTGCCGAGCGCCTAGGGGACACTGAAGCTTTCTTT. Translated: CSAERLGDTEAFF.

Comments on this clonotype: Germline is not matched at one junction end, which may reflect a read error. The rearrangement links TRBV18 to TRBJ2-2, with D possibly being TRBD2 (6 bases). The CDR3 has 14 residues. CDR1 is KGHSH, CDR2 LQKENI, per germline. The CDR3 spells CASSAGLNTGELLF. In DNA, the CDR3 is TGTGCCAGCTCAGCGGGACTCAACACCGGGGAGCTGCTTTTT.

This clonotype was detected ten times or more. V usage is TRBV5-6 and J usage is TRBJ2-7; perhaps TRBD2 as D (6 bases). The CDR3 length is 15 residues. Germline lookup yields CDR1 SGHDT and CDR2 YYEEEE. V shed 0 bases and J shed 3 bases, with 13 bases lying between them. The CDR3 is CASSLAGLADYEQYF. In nucleotides, the CDR3 is TGTGCCAGCAGCTTGGCCGGCTTAGCGGACTACGAGCAGTACTTC. The full variable domain, in which reference TRBV5-6 and TRBJ2-7 provide the parts outside the CDR3, is DAGVTQSPTHLIKTRGQQVTLRCSPKSGHDTVSWYQQALGQGPQFIFQYYEEEERQRGNFPDRFSGHQFPNYSSELNVNALLLGDSALYLCASSLAGLADYEQYFGPGTRLTVT.

At least ten counts were recorded for this clonotype. V and J are TRBV11-1 and TRBJ1-5, with D possibly being TRBD1 (6 bases). Germline V gene data show CDR1 as SGHAT and CDR2 as FQDESV (reference sequence). V was trimmed by 3 bases and J by 7 bases, leaving 13 bases between them. This CDR3 has 14 amino acids. CDR3 in DNA: TGTGCCAGCAGCTTGGCAGGGGCAGGGCAGCCCCAGCATTTT. Translating it yields CASSLAGAGQPQHF.

This clonotype was counted many times. The chain uses TRBV24-1 and TRBJ2-1, with D perhaps TRBD1 (6 bases). Germline V lookup: CDR1 KGHDR, CDR2 SFDVKD. V dropped 2 bases and J dropped 5 bases, with 15 bases sitting between them. This CDR3 contains 16 residues. Written as DNA, the CDR3 is TGTGCCACCAGTGATTCAAGTTCAGGGGAAGACAATGAGCAGTTCTTC. It translates to CATSDSSSGEDNEQFF.

This clonotype was counted many times. This sequence joins TRBV30 and TRBJ2-7, with 9 bases matching TRBD1. J was trimmed by 2 bases and V by 4 bases; bases with no gene match: 9. CDR3 length: 15 amino acids. Germline assignment: CDR1 GTSNPN and CDR2 SVGIG (reference sequence). The CDR3 spells CAWTGTGSSAYEQYF. CDR3 nucleotides: TGTGCCTGGACCGGGACAGGGAGTTCGGCCTACGAGCAGTACTTC.

In this sample, this clonotype turned up a few times. The rearrangement uses TRBV27 and TRBJ2-5; 7 nucleotides line up with TRBD1. V lost 2 bases to trimming and J lost 5 bases; unmatched junction nucleotides: 5. Germline CDR1 and CDR2: MNHEY and SMNVEV (reference sequence). The CDR3 sequence is 14 residues long. The CDR3 here is CASSLTGVWETQYF. As DNA, the CDR3 is TGTGCCAGCAGTTTAACAGGGGTTTGGGAGACCCAGTACTTC.

The table lists this clonotype with many counts. This chain connects TRBV29-1 to TRBJ2-3, with TRBD1 as a possible D gene (5 bases). Per the germline V gene, CDR1 is SQVTM and CDR2 is ANQGSEA. Trimming cost V 4 bases and J 2 bases, with 10 bases left between them. The CDR3 consists of 13 residues. CDR3 sequence: CSVGGRDTDTQYF. Here the CDR3 DNA reads TGCAGCGTTGGGGGCAGAGACACAGATACGCAGTATTTT.

This clonotype came up many times. V and J are TRBV6-2 or TRBV6-3 and TRBJ2-2; 9 bases line up with TRBD1. J lost 7 bases, V lost 6 bases, and 9 bases had no gene match. From germline, CDR1 is MNHEY and CDR2 SVGEGT. CDR3 size: 15 residues. CDR3 DNA sequence: TGTGCCAGCAGCCGGACAGGGGATCTGATCGGGGAGCTGTTTTTT. This translates into CASSRTGDLIGELFF.

This clonotype was found a few times. A much larger clone sits a single nucleotide away, making a read error possible. The chain couples TRBV11-2 to TRBJ2-7; 9 positions match TRBD2. Looked up from germline, CDR1 is SGHAT and CDR2 is FQNNGV. The CDR3 runs 14 residues. The CDR3 nucleotides are TGTGCCAGTAGAATAGCGGGAGTTGTCCACGAGCAGCACTTC. Translating it yields CASRIAGVVHEQHF.